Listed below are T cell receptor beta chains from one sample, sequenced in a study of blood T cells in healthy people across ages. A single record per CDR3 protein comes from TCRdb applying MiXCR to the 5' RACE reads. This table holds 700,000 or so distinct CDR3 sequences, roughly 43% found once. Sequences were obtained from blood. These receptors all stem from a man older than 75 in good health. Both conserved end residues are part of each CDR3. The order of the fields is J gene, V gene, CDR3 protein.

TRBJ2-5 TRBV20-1 CSARDGRAAAQETQYF
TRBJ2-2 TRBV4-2 CASSFQGAQAGELFF
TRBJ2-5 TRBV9 CASSLAGLASGRSETQYF
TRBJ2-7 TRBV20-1 CSAASLEREGSRYF
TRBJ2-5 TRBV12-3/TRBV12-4 CASSLSQGFRETQYF
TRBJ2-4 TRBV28 CASSFFDIQYF
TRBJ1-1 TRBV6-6 CASSYSPTGSTEAFF
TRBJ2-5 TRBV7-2 CASSLSRAGGDEQYF
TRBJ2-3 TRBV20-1 CSAHGGPSQYF
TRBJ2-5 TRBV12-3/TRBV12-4 CASSFGRGFYNEQYF
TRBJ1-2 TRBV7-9 CASSFAWTGNGYTF
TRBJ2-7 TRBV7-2 CASSLGTGHIEEQYF
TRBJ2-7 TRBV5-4 CASSLPDSTYEQYF
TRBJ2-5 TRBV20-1 CSSLASGRAETQYF
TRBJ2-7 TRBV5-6 CASSPGRLTCNEQYF
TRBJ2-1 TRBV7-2 CASSLNGLDYNEQFF
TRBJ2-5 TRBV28 CASTSPPGLAGAKETQYF
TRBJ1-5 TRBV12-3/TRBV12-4 CASSQGPGDNQPRHF
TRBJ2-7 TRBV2 CASLLAGGFGEQYF
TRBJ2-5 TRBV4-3 CASSQDYRASGGQETQYF
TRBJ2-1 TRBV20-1 CSAPSGGASYNEQFF
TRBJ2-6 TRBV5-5 CASSLEQLSSGANVLTF
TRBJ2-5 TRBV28 CASSPARDETQYF